A selection of T cell receptor beta chains follows, all from one sample in a study of CD8+CD57+ T cells in acquired aplastic anemia. TCRdb processed the reads anew with MiXCR; each CDR3 protein has one entry. Of about 220,000 distinct CDR3 sequences listed, 47% were seen once; the top ten hold 7.8%. The sequenced sample consisted of sorted CD4+, CD8+, or CD8+CD57+ T cells (not recorded which) from PBMCs. Every receptor here comes from a human donor with aplastic anemia. Each CDR3 is given with its conserved first and last residue. Size is omitted from some rows. Given values are once, few, many or a class for expanded clones.

V	size	J	CDR3
TRBV6-4	-	TRBJ2-2	CARGNPVRWTEDTGELFF
TRBV6-6	-	-	CASSYQWTGEREQYF
TRBV13	many	TRBJ2-5	CASSLTSGGAGETQYF
TRBV2	-	TRBJ2-7	CASSLVTGSYEQYF
TRBV3-1	-	TRBJ2-3	CASSQDIIQGTDTQYF
TRBV20-1	-	-	CSASEGPNTGELFF
TRBV6-5	few	TRBJ2-7	CASSPDSSYEQYF
TRBV19	-	TRBJ1-1	CASSIRGNTEAFF
TRBV9	-	TRBJ1-1	CASSLPGGNTEAFF
TRBV15	-	TRBJ2-3	CATSRGDRDTDTQYF
TRBV5-6	many	TRBJ1-3	CASSLSPGSGNTIYF
TRBV5-8	many	TRBJ1-2	CASSRDRGHGYTF
TRBV20-1	-	TRBJ2-1	CSARGQRGRYTEQFF
TRBV7-2	once	TRBJ1-6	CASSLYQPLTLHF
TRBV9	-	TRBJ1-4	CASSVGTITNEKLFF
TRBV5-1	many	TRBJ2-5	CASSPREEETQYF
TRBV10-3	-	TRBJ1-2	CAISGSPGQGSSNYGYTF
TRBV12-3/TRBV12-4	many	TRBJ1-1	CASRTTGGDTEAFF
TRBV28	few	TRBJ2-1	CASSLRGLQFF
TRBV15	-	TRBJ1-1	CATSTFTYQAEAFF
TRBV27	few	TRBJ2-6	CASRRTGVLITGANVLTF
TRBV20-1	many	TRBJ2-7	CSARQNYEQYF